This TCR beta chain came from a study of T cell responses to AZD1222 COVID-19 vaccine. Produced via immunoSEQ multiplex PCR; TCRdb's table is partial and in-frame only. The sample includes more than 150,000 clones, roughly 94% of them seen just once. Pooled together were second doses at about 4 or about 12 weeks. Study-wide results and caveats: Sampled repertoires all dated from after the peak T cell response.

Concerning this clone itself: Its specificity is unknown.

The CDR3 length is 18 residues. The V end lost 8 bases, the J end lost 0 bases, and 23 bases lay between the germline ends. From germline, CDR1 is MNHEY and CDR2 SMNVEV (reference sequence). Sample: peripheral blood, taken 28 days after the second AZD1222 dose. The chain recombines TRBV27 with TRBJ1-5; perhaps TRBD1 as D (5 bases). The TCR comes from an adult who received the AZD1222 COVID-19 vaccine. CDR3 loop: CASGSKGTVLFSNQPQHF. The CDR3 DNA reads as TGTGCCAGCGGATCAAAAGGGACTGTCTTGTTTAGCAATCAGCCCCAGCATTTT.